This T cell receptor beta chain was documented in a study of CD4 T cells in relation to SARS-CoV-2 and coronaviruses. The unexposed donors gave CD4+ T cells in 2011-2018, prior to COVID-19. After about 10 days of culture, CD4+ T cells were isolated. This CDR3 has 14 residues. Germline V gene lookup returns CDR1 SGDLS and CDR2 YYNGEE. Between the trimmed V and J ends, which lost 0 bases and 1 base, there was a span of 6 bases. Concerning this clone: Its antigen is unidentified.

TCRdb's copy holds only in-frame clones and misses some; the assay was immunoSEQ multiplex PCR. Among about 21,000 clones listed, about 80% were seen once. The sequencing sample was made of CD4+ T cells from PBMCs, cultured in vitro. The chain recombines TRBV9 with TRBJ2-3; D remains unclear. The TCR sequence derives from a human donor in good health. Written as DNA, the CDR3 is TGTGCCAGCAGCGTAGCCGGGCGCACAGATACGCAGTATTTT. Amino acid sequence: CASSVAGRTDTQYF.